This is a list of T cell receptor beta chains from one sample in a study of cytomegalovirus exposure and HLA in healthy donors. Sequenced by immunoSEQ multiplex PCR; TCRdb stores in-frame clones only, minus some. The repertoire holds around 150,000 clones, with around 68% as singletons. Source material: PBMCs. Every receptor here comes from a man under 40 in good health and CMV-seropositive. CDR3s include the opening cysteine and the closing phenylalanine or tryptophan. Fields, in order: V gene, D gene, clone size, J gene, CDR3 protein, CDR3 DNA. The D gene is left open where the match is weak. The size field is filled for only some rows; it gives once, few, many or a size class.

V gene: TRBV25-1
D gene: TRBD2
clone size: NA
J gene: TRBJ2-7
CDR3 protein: CASTRTSGLSSYEQYF
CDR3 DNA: TGTGCCAGTACCCGGACTAGCGGGCTGAGCTCCTACGAGCAGTACTTC

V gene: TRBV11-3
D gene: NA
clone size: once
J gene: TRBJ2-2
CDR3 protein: CASREQGSGELFF
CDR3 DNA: TGTGCCAGCAGAGAACAGGGATCCGGGGAGCTGTTTTTT

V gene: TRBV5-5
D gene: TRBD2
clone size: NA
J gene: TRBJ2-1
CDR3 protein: CASSASGEPYNEQFF
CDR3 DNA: TGTGCCAGCTCAGCTAGCGGGGAACCCTACAATGAGCAGTTCTTC

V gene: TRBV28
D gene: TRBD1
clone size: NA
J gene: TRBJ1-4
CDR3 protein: CASSSLSDGQDEKLFF
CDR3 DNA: TGTGCCAGCAGCTCCCTTAGCGACGGACAGGACGAGAAACTGTTTTTT

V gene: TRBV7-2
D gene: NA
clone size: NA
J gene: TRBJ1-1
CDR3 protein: CASSQTRGNTEAFF
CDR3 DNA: TGTGCCAGCAGCCAGACTAGGGGGAACACTGAAGCTTTCTTT

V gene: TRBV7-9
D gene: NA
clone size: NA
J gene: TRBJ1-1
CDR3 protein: CASSLVGNTEAFF
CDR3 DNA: TGTGCCAGCAGCTTAGTCGGGAACACTGAAGCTTTCTTT

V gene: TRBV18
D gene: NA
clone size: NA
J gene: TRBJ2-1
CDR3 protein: CASSLRGADKGEQFF
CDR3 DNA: TGTGCCAGCTCACTACGGGGGGCGGATAAGGGTGAGCAGTTCTTC

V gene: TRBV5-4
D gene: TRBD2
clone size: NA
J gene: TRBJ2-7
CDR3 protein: CASSPISGRAREQYF
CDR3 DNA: TGTGCCAGCAGCCCTATTAGCGGGAGGGCCAGAGAGCAGTACTTC

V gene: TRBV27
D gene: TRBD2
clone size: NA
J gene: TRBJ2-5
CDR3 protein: CASSFVGGGRGGETQYF
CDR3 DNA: TGTGCCAGCAGTTTTGTCGGGGGGGGTAGGGGTGGAGAGACCCAGTACTTC

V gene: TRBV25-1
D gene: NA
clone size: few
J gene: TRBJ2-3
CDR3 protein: CASSRPSDTDTQYF
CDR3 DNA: TGTGCCAGCAGTCGCCCTAGCGACACAGATACGCAGTATTTT

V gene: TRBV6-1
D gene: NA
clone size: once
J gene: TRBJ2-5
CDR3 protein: CASSHRETQYF
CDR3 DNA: TGTGCCAGCAGTCATAGAGAGACCCAGTACTTC

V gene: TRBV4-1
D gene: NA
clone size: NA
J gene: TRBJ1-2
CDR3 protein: CASSQGRDPYRGYTF
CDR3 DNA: TGCGCCAGCAGCCAAGGGAGGGATCCCTATCGCGGCTACACCTTC

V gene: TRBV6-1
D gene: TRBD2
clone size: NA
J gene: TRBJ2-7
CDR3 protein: CASSELAGGITYEQYF
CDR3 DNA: TGTGCCAGCAGTGAACTAGCGGGAGGGATAACCTACGAGCAGTACTTC

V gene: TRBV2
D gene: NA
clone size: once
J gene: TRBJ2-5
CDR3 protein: CASEDWLETQYF
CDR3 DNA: TGTGCCAGCGAAGACTGGCTAGAGACCCAGTACTTC

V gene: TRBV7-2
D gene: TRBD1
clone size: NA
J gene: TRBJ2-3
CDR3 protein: CASSMNRGADTQYF
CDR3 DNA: TGTGCCAGCAGCATGAACAGGGGGGCAGATACGCAGTATTTT

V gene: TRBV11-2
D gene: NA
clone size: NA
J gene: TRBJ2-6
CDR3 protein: CASSPRGQAGANVLTF
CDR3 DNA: TGTGCCAGCAGCCCACGTGGGCAGGCTGGGGCCAACGTCCTGACTTTC

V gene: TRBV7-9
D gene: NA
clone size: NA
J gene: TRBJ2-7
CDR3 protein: CSSSLDTYEQYF
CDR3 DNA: TGTTCCAGCAGCCTGGACACCTACGAGCAGTACTTC